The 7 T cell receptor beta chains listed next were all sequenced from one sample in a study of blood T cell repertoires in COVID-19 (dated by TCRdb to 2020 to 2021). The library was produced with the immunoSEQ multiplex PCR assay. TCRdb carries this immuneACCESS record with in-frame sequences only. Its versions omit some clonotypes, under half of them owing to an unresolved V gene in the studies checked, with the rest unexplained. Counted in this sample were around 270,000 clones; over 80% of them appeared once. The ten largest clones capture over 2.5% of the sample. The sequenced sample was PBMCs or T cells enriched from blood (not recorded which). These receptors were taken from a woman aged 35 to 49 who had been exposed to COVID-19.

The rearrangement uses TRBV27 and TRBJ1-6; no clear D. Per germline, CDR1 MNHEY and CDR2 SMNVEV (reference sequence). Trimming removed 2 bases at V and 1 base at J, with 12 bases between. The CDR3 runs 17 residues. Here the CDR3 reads CASSLGFTGSYNSPLHF. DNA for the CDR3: TGTGCCAGCAGTTTAGGGTTCACGGGTTCCTATAATTCACCCCTCCACTTT.

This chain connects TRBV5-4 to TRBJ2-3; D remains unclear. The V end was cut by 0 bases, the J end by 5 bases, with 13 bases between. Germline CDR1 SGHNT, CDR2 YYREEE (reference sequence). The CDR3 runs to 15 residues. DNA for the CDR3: TGTGCCAGCAGCTTGGATCAGTTACCTCGAGATACGCAGTATTTT. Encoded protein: CASSLDQLPRDTQYF.

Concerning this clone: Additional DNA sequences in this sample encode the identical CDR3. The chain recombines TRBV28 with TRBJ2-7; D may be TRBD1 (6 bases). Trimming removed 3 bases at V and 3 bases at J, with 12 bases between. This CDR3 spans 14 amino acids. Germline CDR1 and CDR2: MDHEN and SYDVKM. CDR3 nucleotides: TGTGCCAGCAGTTTGGGTCAGGGGTTCTACGAGCAGTACTTC. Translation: CASSLGQGFYEQYF. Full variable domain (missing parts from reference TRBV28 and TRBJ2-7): DVKVTQSSRYLVKRTGEKVFLECVQDMDHENMFWYRQDPGLGLRLIYFSYDVKMKEKGDIPEGYSVSREKKERFSLILESASTNQTSMYLCASSLGQGFYEQYFGPGTRLTVT.

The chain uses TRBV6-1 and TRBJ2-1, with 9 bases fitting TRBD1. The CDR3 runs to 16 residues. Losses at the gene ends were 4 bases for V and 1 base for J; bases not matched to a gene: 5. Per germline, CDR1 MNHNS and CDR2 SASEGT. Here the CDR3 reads CASSGGQGGSYNEQFF. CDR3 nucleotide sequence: TGTGCCAGCAGTGGGGGACAGGGTGGGTCCTACAATGAGCAGTTCTTC.

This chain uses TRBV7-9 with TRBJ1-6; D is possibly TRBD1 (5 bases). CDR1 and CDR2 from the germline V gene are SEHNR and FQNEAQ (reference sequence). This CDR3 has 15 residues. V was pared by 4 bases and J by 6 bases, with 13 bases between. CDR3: CASSSTGLPNSPLHF. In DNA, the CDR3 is TGTGCCAGCAGCTCAACGGGACTGCCTAATTCACCCCTCCACTTT.

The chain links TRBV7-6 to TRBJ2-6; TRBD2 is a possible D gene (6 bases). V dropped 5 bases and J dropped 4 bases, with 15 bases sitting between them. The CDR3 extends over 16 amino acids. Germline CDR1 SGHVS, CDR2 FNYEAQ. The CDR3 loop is CASSRSGGPGANVLTF. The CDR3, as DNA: TGTGCCAGCAGCCGATCCGGGGGTCCCGGGGCCAACGTCCTGACTTTC.

Here the CDR3 DNA reads TGTGCCAGCATTAAAGGGGGTTCCTACGAGCAGTACTTC. Its protein product is CASIKGGSYEQYF. V is TRBV28 and J is TRBJ2-7; D perhaps matches TRBD1 (6 bases). From germline, CDR1 is MDHEN and CDR2 SYDVKM. The V end was cut by 7 bases, the J end by 1 base, with 11 bases between. This CDR3 has 13 amino acids. Full variable domain (rest looked up from reference TRBV28 and TRBJ2-7): DVKVTQSSRYLVKRTGEKVFLECVQDMDHENMFWYRQDPGLGLRLIYFSYDVKMKEKGDIPEGYSVSREKKERFSLILESASTNQTSMYLCASIKGGSYEQYFGPGTRLTVT.